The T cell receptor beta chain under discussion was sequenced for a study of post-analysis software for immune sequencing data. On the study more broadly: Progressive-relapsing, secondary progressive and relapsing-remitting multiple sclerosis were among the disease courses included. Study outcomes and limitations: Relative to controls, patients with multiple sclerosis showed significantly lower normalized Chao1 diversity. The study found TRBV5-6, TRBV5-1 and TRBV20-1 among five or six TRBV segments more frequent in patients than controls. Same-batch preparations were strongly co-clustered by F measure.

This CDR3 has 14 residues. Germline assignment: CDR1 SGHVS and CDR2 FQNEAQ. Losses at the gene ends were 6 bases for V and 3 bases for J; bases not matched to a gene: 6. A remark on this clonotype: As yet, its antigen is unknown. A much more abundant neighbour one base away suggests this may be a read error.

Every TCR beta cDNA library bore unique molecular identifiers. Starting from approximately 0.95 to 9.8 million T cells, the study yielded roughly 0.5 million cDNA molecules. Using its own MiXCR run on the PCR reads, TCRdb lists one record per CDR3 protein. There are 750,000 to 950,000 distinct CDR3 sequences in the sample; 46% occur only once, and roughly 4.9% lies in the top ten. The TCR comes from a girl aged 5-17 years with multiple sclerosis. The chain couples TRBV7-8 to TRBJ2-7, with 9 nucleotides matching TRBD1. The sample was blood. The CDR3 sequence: CASRQGTGNYEQYF. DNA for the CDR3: TGTGCCAGCAGACAAGGGACAGGGAACTACGAGCAGTACTTC.